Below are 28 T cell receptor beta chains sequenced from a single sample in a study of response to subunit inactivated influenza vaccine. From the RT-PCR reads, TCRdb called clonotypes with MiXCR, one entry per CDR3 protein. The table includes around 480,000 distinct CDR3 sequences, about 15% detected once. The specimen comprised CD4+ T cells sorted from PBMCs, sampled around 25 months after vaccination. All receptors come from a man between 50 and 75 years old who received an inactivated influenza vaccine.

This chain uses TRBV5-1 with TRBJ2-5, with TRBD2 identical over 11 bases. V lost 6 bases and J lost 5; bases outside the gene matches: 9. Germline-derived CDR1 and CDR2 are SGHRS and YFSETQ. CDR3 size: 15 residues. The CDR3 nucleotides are TGCGCCAGCACCCAACTAGCGGGGGAGGTGGAGACCCAGTACTTC. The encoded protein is CASTQLAGEVETQYF.

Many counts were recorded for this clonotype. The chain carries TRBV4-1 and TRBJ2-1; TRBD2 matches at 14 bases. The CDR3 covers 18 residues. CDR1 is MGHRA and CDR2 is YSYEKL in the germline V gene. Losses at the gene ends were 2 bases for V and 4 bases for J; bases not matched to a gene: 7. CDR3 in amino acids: CASSQRTSGGQIYNEQFF. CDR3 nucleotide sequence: TGCGCCAGCAGCCAAAGGACTAGCGGGGGGCAAATTTACAATGAGCAGTTCTTC.

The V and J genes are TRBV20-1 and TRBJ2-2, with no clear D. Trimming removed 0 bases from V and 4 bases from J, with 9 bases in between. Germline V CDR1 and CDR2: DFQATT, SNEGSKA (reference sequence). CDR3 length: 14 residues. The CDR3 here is CSARDRPITGELFF. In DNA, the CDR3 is TGCAGTGCTAGAGATAGGCCAATCACCGGGGAGCTGTTTTTT.

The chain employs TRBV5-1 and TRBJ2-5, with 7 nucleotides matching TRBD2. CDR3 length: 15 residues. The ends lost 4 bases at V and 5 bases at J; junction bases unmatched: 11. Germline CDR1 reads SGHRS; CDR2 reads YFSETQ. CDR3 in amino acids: CASSLNGGGPETQYF. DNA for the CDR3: TGCGCCAGCAGCCTCAATGGGGGAGGGCCGGAGACCCAGTACTTC.

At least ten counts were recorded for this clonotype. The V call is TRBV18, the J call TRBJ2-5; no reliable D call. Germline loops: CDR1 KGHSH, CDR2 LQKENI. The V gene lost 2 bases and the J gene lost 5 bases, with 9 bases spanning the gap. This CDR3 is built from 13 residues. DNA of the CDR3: TGTGCCAGCTCACCAACCCCTGCGGAGACCCAGTACTTC. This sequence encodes CASSPTPAETQYF.

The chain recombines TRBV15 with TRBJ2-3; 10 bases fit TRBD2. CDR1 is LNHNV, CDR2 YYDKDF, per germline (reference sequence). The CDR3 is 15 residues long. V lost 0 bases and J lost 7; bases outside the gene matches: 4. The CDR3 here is CATSREAGGSNTQYF. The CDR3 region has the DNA TGTGCCACCAGCAGAGAAGCGGGAGGGTCAAATACGCAGTATTTT. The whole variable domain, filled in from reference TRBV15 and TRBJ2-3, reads DAMVIQNPRYQVTQFGKPVTLSCSQTLNHNVMYWYQQKSSQAPKLLFHYYDKDFNNEADTPDNFQSRRPNTSFCFLDIRSPGLGDTAMYLCATSREAGGSNTQYFGPGTRLTVL.

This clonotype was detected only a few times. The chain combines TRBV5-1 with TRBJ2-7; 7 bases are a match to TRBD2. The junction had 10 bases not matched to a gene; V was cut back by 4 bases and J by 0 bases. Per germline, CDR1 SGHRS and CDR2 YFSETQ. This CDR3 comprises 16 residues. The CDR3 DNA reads TGCGCCAGCAGCCCCGTCGGAGCGGGGTCCTCCTACGAGCAGTACTTC. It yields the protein CASSPVGAGSSYEQYF.

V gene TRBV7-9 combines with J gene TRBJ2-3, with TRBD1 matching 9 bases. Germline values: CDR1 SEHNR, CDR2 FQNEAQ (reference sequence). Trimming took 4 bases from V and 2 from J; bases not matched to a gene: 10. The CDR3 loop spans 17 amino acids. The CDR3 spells CASSSSPGQGPTDTQYF. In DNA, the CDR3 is TGTGCCAGCAGCTCTAGCCCGGGACAGGGCCCCACAGATACGCAGTATTTT.

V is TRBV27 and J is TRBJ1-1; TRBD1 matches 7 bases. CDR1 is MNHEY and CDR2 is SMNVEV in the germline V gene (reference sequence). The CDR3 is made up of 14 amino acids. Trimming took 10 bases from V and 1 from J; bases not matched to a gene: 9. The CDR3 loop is CATARTGSNTEAFF. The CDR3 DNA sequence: TGTGCCACCGCTCGGACAGGATCGAACACTGAAGCTTTCTTT.

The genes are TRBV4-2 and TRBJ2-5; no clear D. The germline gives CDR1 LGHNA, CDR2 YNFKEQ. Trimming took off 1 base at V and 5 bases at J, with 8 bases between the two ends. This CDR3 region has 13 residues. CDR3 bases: TGTGCCAGCAGCCAAGCAACTTGGGAGACCCAGTACTTC. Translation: CASSQATWETQYF.

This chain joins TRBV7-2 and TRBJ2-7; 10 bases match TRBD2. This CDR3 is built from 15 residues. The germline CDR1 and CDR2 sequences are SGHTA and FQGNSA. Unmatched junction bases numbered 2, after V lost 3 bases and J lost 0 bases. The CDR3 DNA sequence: TGTGCCAGCAGCTTCGGACTAGCGGCCTCCTACGAGCAGTACTTC. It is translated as CASSFGLAASYEQYF. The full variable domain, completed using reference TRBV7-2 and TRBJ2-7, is GAGVSQSPSNKVTEKGKDVELRCDPISGHTALYWYRQSLGQGLEFLIYFQGNSAPDKSGLPSDRFSAERTGGSVSTLTIQRTQQEDSAVYLCASSFGLAASYEQYFGPGTRLTVT.

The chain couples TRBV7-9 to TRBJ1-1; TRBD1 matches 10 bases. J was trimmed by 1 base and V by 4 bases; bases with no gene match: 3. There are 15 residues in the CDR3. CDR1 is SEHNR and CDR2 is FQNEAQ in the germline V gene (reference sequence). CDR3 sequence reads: CASSWTGGTNTEAFF. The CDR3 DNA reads TGTGCCAGCAGCTGGACAGGGGGTACGAACACTGAAGCTTTCTTT.

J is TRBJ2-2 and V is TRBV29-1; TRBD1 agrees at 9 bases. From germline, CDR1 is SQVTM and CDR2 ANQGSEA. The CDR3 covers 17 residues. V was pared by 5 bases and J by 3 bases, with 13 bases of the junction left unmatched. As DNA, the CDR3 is TGCAGCGTTCGCGGGACAGGGCTAATATCCGACACCGGGGAGCTGTTTTTT. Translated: CSVRGTGLISDTGELFF.

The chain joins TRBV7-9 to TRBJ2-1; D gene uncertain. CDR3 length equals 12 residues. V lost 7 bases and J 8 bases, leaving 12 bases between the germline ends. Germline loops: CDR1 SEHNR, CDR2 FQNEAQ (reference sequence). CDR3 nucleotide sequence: TGTGCCAGCACCCGCGAGAGGTATGAGCAGTTCTTC. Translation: CASTRERYEQFF.

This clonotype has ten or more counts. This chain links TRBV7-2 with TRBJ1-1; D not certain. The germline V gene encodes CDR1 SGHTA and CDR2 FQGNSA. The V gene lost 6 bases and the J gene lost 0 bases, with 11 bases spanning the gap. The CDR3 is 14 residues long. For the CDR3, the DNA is TGTGCCAGCAGTTTGGGCAGGATGAACACTGAAGCTTTCTTT. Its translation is CASSLGRMNTEAFF.

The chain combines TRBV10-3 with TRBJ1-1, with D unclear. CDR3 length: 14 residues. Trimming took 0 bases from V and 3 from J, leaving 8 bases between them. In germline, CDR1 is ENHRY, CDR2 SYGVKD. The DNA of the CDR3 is TGTGCCATCAGTGAGTCTAGAAGGGACACTGAAGCTTTCTTT. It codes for CAISESRRDTEAFF.

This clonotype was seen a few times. The CDR3 loop is CASSVGLAEFYNEQFF. In nucleotides, the CDR3 is TGCGCCAGCAGCGTGGGACTAGCGGAATTCTACAATGAGCAGTTCTTC. The chain employs TRBV5-1 and TRBJ2-1, with 11 bases aligning to TRBD2. CDR3 length equals 16 residues. V dropped 4 bases and J dropped 3; count of bases not matched to a gene: 6. CDR1 and CDR2 from the germline V gene are SGHRS and YFSETQ.

Here the CDR3 reads CASSPAGGGNDTQYF. The CDR3 nucleotides read TGTGCCAGCAGTCCAGCGGGAGGGGGGAATGATACGCAGTATTTT. The chain uses TRBV28 and TRBJ2-3; 10 bases agree with TRBD2. CDR1 is MDHEN and CDR2 is SYDVKM in the germline V gene. J was trimmed by 6 bases and V by 5 bases; bases with no gene match: 8. The CDR3 has 15 residues. The full variable domain, with the rest looked up from reference TRBV28 and TRBJ2-3, is DVKVTQSSRYLVKRTGEKVFLECVQDMDHENMFWYRQDPGLGLRLIYFSYDVKMKEKGDIPEGYSVSREKKERFSLILESASTNQTSMYLCASSPAGGGNDTQYFGPGTRLTVL.

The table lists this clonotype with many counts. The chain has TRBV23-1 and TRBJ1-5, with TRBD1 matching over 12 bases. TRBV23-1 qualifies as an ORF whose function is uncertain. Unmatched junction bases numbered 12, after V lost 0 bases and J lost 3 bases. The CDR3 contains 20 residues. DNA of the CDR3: TGCGCCAGCAGTCAATCAGACCGGGACAGGGGGCTGATGCCCAATCAGCCCCAGCATTTT. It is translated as CASSQSDRDRGLMPNQPQHF.

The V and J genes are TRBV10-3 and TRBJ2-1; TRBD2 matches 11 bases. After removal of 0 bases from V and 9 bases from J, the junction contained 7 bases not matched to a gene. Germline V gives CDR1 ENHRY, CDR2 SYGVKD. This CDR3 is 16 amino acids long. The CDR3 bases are TGTGCCATCAGTGAGTCGACTAGCGGGAAACGGGGTGAGCAGTTCTTC. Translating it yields CAISESTSGKRGEQFF.

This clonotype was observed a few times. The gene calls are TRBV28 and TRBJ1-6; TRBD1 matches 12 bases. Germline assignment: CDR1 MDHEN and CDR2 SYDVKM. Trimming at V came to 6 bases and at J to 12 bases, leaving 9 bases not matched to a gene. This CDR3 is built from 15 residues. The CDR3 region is CASRDGTGGSVPLHF. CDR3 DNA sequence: TGTGCCAGCAGAGACGGGACAGGGGGCTCTGTACCCCTCCACTTT.

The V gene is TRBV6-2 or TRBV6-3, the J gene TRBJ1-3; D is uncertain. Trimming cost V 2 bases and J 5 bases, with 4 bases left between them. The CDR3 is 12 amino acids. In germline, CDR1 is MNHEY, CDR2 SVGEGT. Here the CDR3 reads CASSYGRNTIYF. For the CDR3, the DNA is TGTGCCAGCAGTTACGGGCGAAACACCATATATTTT.

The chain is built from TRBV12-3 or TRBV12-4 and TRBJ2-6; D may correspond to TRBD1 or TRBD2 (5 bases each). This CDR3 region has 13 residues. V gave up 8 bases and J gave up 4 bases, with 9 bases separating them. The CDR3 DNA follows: TGTGCCAGCGTGGGGACCGGGGCCAACGTCCTGACTTTC. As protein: CASVGTGANVLTF.

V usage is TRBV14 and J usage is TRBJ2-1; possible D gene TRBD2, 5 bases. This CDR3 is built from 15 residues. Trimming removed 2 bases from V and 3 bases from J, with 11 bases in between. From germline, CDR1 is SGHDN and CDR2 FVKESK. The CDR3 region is CASSQRVAHYNEQFF. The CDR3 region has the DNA TGTGCCAGCAGCCAACGGGTAGCGCACTACAATGAGCAGTTCTTC.

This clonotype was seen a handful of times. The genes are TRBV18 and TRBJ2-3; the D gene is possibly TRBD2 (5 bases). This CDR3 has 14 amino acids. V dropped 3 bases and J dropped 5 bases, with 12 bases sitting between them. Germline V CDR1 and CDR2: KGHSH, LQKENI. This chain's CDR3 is CASSPADLRDTQYF. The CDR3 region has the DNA TGTGCCAGCTCACCTGCGGACTTGAGAGATACGCAGTATTTT.

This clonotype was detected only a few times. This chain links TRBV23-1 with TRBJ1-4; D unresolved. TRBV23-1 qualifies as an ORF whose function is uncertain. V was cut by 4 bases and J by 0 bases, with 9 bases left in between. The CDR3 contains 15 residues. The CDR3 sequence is CASSLQVATNEKLFF. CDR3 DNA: TGCGCCAGCAGTCTCCAGGTCGCAACTAATGAAAAACTGTTTTTT.

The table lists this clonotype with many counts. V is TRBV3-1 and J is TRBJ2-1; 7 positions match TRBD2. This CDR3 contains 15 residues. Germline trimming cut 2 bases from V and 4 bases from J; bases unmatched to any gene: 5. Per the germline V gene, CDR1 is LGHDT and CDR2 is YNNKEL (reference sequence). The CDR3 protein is CASSQFLAEYNEQFF. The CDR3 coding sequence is TGTGCCAGCAGCCAATTCCTAGCGGAGTACAATGAGCAGTTCTTC.

The CDR3 loop is CASEPSGGGSYEQYF. CDR3 nucleotide sequence: TGTGCCAGCGAGCCAAGTGGAGGAGGCTCCTACGAGCAGTACTTC. This sequence joins TRBV28 and TRBJ2-7, with a possible D match to TRBD2 (5 bases). V was shortened by 8 bases and J by 0 bases, with 17 bases between the two germline ends. This CDR3 region has 15 residues. Germline V gene data show CDR1 as MDHEN and CDR2 as SYDVKM.